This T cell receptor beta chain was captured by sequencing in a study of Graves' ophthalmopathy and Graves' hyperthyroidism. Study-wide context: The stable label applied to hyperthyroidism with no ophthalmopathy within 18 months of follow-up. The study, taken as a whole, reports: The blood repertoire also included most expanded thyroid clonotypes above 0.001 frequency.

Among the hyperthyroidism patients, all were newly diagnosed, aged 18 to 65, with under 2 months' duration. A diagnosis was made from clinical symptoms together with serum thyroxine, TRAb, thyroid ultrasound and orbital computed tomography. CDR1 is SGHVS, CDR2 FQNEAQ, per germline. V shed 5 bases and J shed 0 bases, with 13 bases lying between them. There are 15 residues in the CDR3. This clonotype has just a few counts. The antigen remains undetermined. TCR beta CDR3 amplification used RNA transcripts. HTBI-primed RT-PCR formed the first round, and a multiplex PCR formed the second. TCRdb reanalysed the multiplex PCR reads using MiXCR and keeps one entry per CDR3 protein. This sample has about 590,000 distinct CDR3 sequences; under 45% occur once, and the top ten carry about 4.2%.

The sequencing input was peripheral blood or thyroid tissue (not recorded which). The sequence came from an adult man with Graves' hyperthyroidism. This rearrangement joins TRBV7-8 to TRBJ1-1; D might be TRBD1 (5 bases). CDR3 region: CASSDRDGLNTEAFF. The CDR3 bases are TGTGCCAGCAGCGATCGGGACGGTTTGAACACTGAAGCTTTCTTT.